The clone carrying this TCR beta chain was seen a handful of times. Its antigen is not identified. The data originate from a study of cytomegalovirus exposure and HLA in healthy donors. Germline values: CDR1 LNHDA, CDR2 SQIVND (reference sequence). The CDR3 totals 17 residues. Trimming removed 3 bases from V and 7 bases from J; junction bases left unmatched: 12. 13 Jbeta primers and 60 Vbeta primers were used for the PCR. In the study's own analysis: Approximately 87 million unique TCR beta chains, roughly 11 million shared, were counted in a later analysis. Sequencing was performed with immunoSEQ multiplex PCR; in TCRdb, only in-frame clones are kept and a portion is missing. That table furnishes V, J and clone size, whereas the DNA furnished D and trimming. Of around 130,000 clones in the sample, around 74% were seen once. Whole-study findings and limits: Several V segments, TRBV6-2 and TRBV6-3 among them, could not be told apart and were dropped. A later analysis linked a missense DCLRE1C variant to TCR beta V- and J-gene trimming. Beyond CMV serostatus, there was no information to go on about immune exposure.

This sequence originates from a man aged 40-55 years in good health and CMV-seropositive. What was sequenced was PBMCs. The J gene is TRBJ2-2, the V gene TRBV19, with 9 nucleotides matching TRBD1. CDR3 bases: TGTGCCAGTAGTATCTTCTTTGGGACAGGGACGATCGGGGAGCTGTTTTTT. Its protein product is CASSIFFGTGTIGELFF.